The next 25 T cell receptor beta chains were all read from a single sample in a study of T cell responses to AZD1222 COVID-19 vaccine. Here immunoSEQ multiplex PCR was the method, and the copy in TCRdb shows in-frame clones only, minus some. The sample contains roughly 150,000 clones, 90% of which appear only once. Sequencing used peripheral blood, obtained 28 days after the second AZD1222 dose. The receptors here all came from an adult who received the AZD1222 COVID-19 vaccine.

This sequence joins TRBV10-3 and TRBJ2-5; TRBD1 matches 9 bases. V was pared by 3 bases and J by 4 bases, with 6 bases of the junction left unmatched. The V gene's germline CDR1 is ENHRY and CDR2 SYGVKD. The CDR3 is made up of 15 amino acids. Written as DNA, the CDR3 is TGTGCCATCAGTGATGGACAGGGGAGGGCAGAGACCCAGTACTTC. Translating it yields CAISDGQGRAETQYF.

This clone was seen a single time. The V and J genes are TRBV2 and TRBJ1-2; perhaps TRBD1 as D (6 bases). This CDR3 region has 14 residues. Germline CDR1 reads SNHLY; CDR2 reads FYNNEI. Trimming removed 2 bases at V and 4 bases at J, with 11 bases between. The CDR3 spells CASSEIGGGYGYTF. The DNA for the CDR3 is TGTGCCAGCAGTGAAATAGGGGGAGGCTATGGCTACACCTTC.

This clone was counted a single time. This chain uses TRBV7-9 with TRBJ2-5, with D perhaps TRBD1 or TRBD2 (6 bases each). V dropped 5 bases and J dropped 2 bases, with 15 bases sitting between them. This CDR3 spans 15 amino acids. Germline V lookup: CDR1 SEHNR, CDR2 FQNEAQ (reference sequence). This chain's CDR3 is CASSPSGGQQETQYF. The CDR3 nucleotides are TGTGCCAGCAGCCCCTCCGGGGGACAACAAGAGACCCAGTACTTC. Using reference TRBV7-9 and TRBJ2-5 for the parts outside the CDR3, the full variable domain is DTGVSQNPRHKITKRGQNVTFRCDPISEHNRLYWYRQTLGQGPEFLTYFQNEAQLEKSRLLSDRFSAERPKGSFSTLEIQRTEQGDSAMYLCASSPSGGQQETQYFGPGTRLLVL.

The V call is TRBV5-1, the J call TRBJ2-2; 12 bases match TRBD2. Unmatched junction bases numbered 11, after V lost 7 bases and J lost 4 bases. This CDR3 comprises 17 residues. Germline loops: CDR1 SGHRS, CDR2 YFSETQ. In DNA form, the CDR3 reads TGCGCCAGCGCCTCGACTAGCGGGAGAGCCAGCACCGGGGAGCTGTTTTTT. Translated, it gives CASASTSGRASTGELFF.

The chain links TRBV28 to TRBJ1-2, with 9 bases that match TRBD1. The V segment lost 5 bases and the J segment 2 bases; nucleotides outside the gene matches: 6. The V gene's germline CDR1 is MDHEN and CDR2 SYDVKM. The CDR3 consists of 15 residues. CDR3 protein: CASSTWTGANYGYTF. The CDR3 DNA is TGTGCCAGCAGTACTTGGACAGGGGCGAACTATGGCTACACCTTC.

This chain connects TRBV28 to TRBJ1-6; D not certain. V was pared by 2 bases and J by 0 bases, with 11 bases between. Germline V gene lookup returns CDR1 MDHEN and CDR2 SYDVKM. This CDR3 is 17 amino acids long. The CDR3 protein is CASSLIRLSSYNSPLHF. CDR3 bases: TGTGCCAGCAGTTTAATTCGTCTAAGCTCCTATAATTCACCCCTCCACTTT.

This clone was counted a single time. The chain is built from TRBV7-2 and TRBJ1-4; 7 positions match TRBD1. This CDR3 is built from 14 residues. The J segment lost 13 bases and the V segment lost 2 bases, leaving 10 bases of the junction unmatched. CDR1 and CDR2 from the germline V gene are SGHTA and FQGNSA. The CDR3 coding sequence is TGTGCCAGCAGCTTAACCGGGACAGCCTCCCGACTGTTTTTT. This gives the protein CASSLTGTASRLFF.

The rearrangement joins TRBV10-3 to TRBJ2-3, with 7 bases that match TRBD1. The ends lost 2 bases at V and 6 bases at J; junction bases unmatched: 8. This CDR3 has 15 residues. Germline V gene lookup returns CDR1 ENHRY and CDR2 SYGVKD. CDR3 loop: CAISEAVHRGDTQYF. The CDR3, as DNA: TGTGCCATCAGTGAGGCGGTTCACAGGGGCGATACGCAGTATTTT.

This rearrangement joins TRBV7-9 to TRBJ1-6, with a possible D match to TRBD1 (5 bases). V was trimmed by 0 bases and J by 4 bases, leaving 7 bases between them. This CDR3 is built from 15 residues. CDR1 SEHNR and CDR2 FQNEAQ come from the germline V gene (reference sequence). CDR3 region: CASSLARGYNSPLHF. CDR3 bases: TGTGCCAGCAGCTTAGCGAGGGGATATAATTCACCCCTCCACTTT.

This clone showed up just once. The chain combines TRBV5-1 with TRBJ1-4, with 11 positions matching TRBD1. Germline CDR1 and CDR2: SGHRS and YFSETQ. The CDR3 contains 15 residues. The V segment lost 5 bases and the J segment 8 bases; nucleotides outside the gene matches: 8. CDR3 coding DNA: TGCGCCAGCAGGGCTGGGACAGGGGGTTTGGAAAAACTGTTTTTT. As protein: CASRAGTGGLEKLFF.

The chain couples TRBV6-5 to TRBJ1-1, with 9 bases lining up with TRBD1. In germline, CDR1 is MNHEY, CDR2 SVGAGI. The V gene end was trimmed by 7 bases and the J gene end by 4 bases; junction bases not matched to a gene: 10. The CDR3 is made up of 15 amino acids. The CDR3 DNA reads TGTGCCAGCAAACCACAGGGGGCTTTGGGCACTGAAGCTTTCTTT. Protein sequence: CASKPQGALGTEAFF.

V is TRBV20-1 and J is TRBJ2-1; 7 bases line up with TRBD2. This CDR3 comprises 13 residues. J gave up 9 bases and V 3 bases, and 8 bases lay outside the gene matches. Germline assignment: CDR1 DFQATT and CDR2 SNEGSKA (reference sequence). The CDR3 spells CSASSGLSSEQFF. DNA of the CDR3: TGCAGTGCTAGTAGCGGGTTGTCGAGTGAGCAGTTCTTC.

The chain is built from TRBV28 and TRBJ1-4; D ambiguous. The CDR3 totals 16 residues. CDR1 and CDR2 from the germline V gene are MDHEN and SYDVKM. V was clipped by 3 bases and J by 0 bases, with 11 bases between them. The DNA of the CDR3 is TGTGCCAGCAGTTTGGTCGCGGCAGCAACTAATGAAAAACTGTTTTTT. It yields the protein CASSLVAAATNEKLFF.

The rearrangement links TRBV28 to TRBJ2-7; maybe TRBD2 (5 bases). This CDR3 has 14 amino acids. Between the trimmed V and J ends, which lost 8 bases and 3 bases, there was a span of 17 bases. Germline-derived CDR1 and CDR2 are MDHEN and SYDVKM. The CDR3 nucleotides are TGTGCCAGCGCCGCAGGAGGAGCGAACTACGAGCAGTACTTC. Its protein product is CASAAGGANYEQYF.

As to this clone: Germline is not matched at one junction end, which may reflect a read error. The V and J genes are TRBV28 and TRBJ2-3; D is uncertain. Germline V gene sequence: CDR1 MDHEN, CDR2 SYDVKM. This CDR3 is 10 amino acids long. CDR3 sequence: CATSKDTQYF. As DNA, the CDR3 is TGTGCCACCAGTAAAGATACGCAGTATTTT. The entire variable domain, with the rest obtained from reference TRBV28 and TRBJ2-3, is as follows: DVKVTQSSRYLVKRTGEKVFLECVQDMDHENMFWYRQDPGLGLRLIYFSYDVKMKEKGDIPEGYSVSREKKERFSLILESASTNQTSMYLCATSKDTQYFGPGTRLTVL.

The chain joins TRBV6-5 to TRBJ2-7, with 10 bases aligning to TRBD1. Unmatched junction bases numbered 6, after V lost 8 bases and J lost 5 bases. Germline lookup yields CDR1 MNHEY and CDR2 SVGAGI. The length of the CDR3 is 13 residues. CDR3 sequence (DNA): TGTGCCAGCCAGCGACAGGGGGCCCACGAGCAGTACTTC. Translated: CASQRQGAHEQYF.

V usage is TRBV19 and J usage is TRBJ1-5, with no clear D. Trimming cost V 7 bases and J 9 bases, with 10 bases left between them. The CDR3 contains 11 residues. The germline V gene encodes CDR1 LNHDA and CDR2 SQIVND (reference sequence). CDR3 region: CASTDVGPQHF. The CDR3 coding sequence is TGTGCCAGTACCGACGTCGGGCCCCAGCATTTT. Variable domain in full (rest from reference TRBV19 and TRBJ1-5): DGGITQSPKYLFRKEGQNVTLSCEQNLNHDAMYWYRQDPGQGLRLIYYSQIVNDFQKGDIAEGYSVSREKKESFPLTVTSAQKNPTAFYLCASTDVGPQHFGDGTRLSIL.

The chain uses TRBV30 and TRBJ2-7; tentatively, D is TRBD1 or TRBD2 (5 bases each). Germline values: CDR1 GTSNPN, CDR2 SVGIG (reference sequence). The CDR3 runs to 12 residues. V shed 1 base and J shed 5 bases, with 9 bases lying between them. This chain's CDR3 is CAWSAGADEQYF. The CDR3 DNA is TGTGCCTGGAGTGCCGGGGCGGACGAGCAGTACTTC.

The V and J genes are TRBV19 and TRBJ2-5, with D maybe TRBD1 (6 bases). From germline, CDR1 is LNHDA and CDR2 SQIVND (reference sequence). Trimming removed 3 bases from V and 0 bases from J, with 11 bases in between. CDR3 size: 15 residues. The CDR3 DNA reads TGTGCCAGTAGTATCCGCAGGGGCTACCAAGAGACCCAGTACTTC. Translated, it gives CASSIRRGYQETQYF.

The rearrangement links TRBV6-1 to TRBJ1-5; D is uncertain. This CDR3 is 15 amino acids long. V shed 1 base and J shed 8 bases, with 15 bases lying between them. Germline assignment: CDR1 MNHNS and CDR2 SASEGT. CDR3 nucleotides: TGTGCCAGCAGTGAAGATCAGACAAGAAGCAAGCCCCAGCATTTT. This sequence encodes CASSEDQTRSKPQHF.

The chain has TRBV7-9 and TRBJ2-7; D may be TRBD1 or TRBD2 (7 bases each). The V and J ends lost 4 bases and 3 bases respectively, with 16 bases between them. CDR1 is SEHNR and CDR2 is FQNEAQ in the germline V gene (reference sequence). The length of the CDR3 is 15 residues. The CDR3 DNA is TGTGCCAGCAGCTCAGGGGGGGCAGATAACTACGAGCAGTACTTC. Translation: CASSSGGADNYEQYF.

The chain couples TRBV12-3 or TRBV12-4 to TRBJ2-3; D ambiguous. The length of the CDR3 is 12 residues. V was pared by 4 bases and J by 2 bases, with 4 bases between. Written as DNA, the CDR3 is TGTGCCAGCAGTTCTCACACAGATACGCAGTATTTT. This gives the protein CASSSHTDTQYF.

V usage is TRBV10-1 and J usage is TRBJ2-5, with a tentative D call TRBD1 (5 bases). Trimming removed 1 base at V and 5 bases at J, with 14 bases between. The germline V gene encodes CDR1 WNHNN and CDR2 SYGVQD (reference sequence). The CDR3 has 15 amino acids. DNA of the CDR3: TGCGCCAGCAGTGAGTGGCAGGGCGGTCGGGAGACCCAGTACTTC. Amino acids: CASSEWQGGRETQYF.

The gene calls are TRBV19 and TRBJ1-6, with D hard to call. The V and J ends lost 3 bases and 7 bases respectively, with 10 bases between them. The germline CDR1 and CDR2 sequences are LNHDA and SQIVND (reference sequence). The CDR3 contains 14 residues. CDR3 sequence reads: CASSMEGLNSPLHF. Here the CDR3 DNA reads TGTGCCAGTAGTATGGAGGGCCTGAATTCACCCCTCCACTTT.

In the case of this clone: This specimen includes other DNA sequences encoding the same CDR3. The chain has TRBV6-5 and TRBJ1-5; 8 positions match TRBD1. The V and J ends lost 6 bases and 6 bases, in that order; junction bases with no gene match: 4. This CDR3 is 13 amino acids long. Germline V gene data show CDR1 as MNHEY and CDR2 as SVGAGI. CDR3 sequence reads: CASRGQGGQPQHF. The CDR3 coding sequence is TGTGCCAGCAGAGGACAGGGAGGTCAGCCCCAGCATTTT.